The 2 T cell receptor beta chains below were found in one sample sequenced in a study of radiation and T cells in renal cell carcinoma. Sequencing used immunoSEQ multiplex PCR; TCRdb keeps in-frame clones, though not all of them. In the table there are just over 95,000 clones, 80% to 90% of which are singletons. The time point was: baseline pretreatment blood. Treatment defined: 15 Gy SBRT to primary tumor, nephrectomy 4 weeks later. The material was blood, obtained from a patient whose treatment included radiotherapy and nephrectomy. The receptors derive from a man aged 50-59 years with renal cell carcinoma.

The chain employs TRBV10-3 and TRBJ2-5, with 8 bases aligning to TRBD1. The germline CDR1 and CDR2 sequences are ENHRY and SYGVKD. The CDR3 totals 15 residues. V shed 0 bases, J shed 1 base, and the junction held 1 base outside the gene matches. The CDR3 nucleotides read TGTGCCATCAGTGAGTCGACAGGGGCCCAAGAGACCCAGTACTTC. Its protein product is CAISESTGAQETQYF.

The chain has TRBV19 and TRBJ1-3, with D perhaps TRBD1 (6 bases). The germline V gene encodes CDR1 LNHDA and CDR2 SQIVND (reference sequence). This CDR3 contains 13 residues. The V and J ends lost 3 bases and 11 bases respectively, with 14 bases between them. Here the CDR3 reads CASSIQDRFAIYF. The CDR3 DNA is TGTGCCAGTAGTATCCAAGACAGGTTCGCCATATATTTT.